This entry concerns a single T cell receptor beta chain. This record belongs to a study of blood T cell repertoires in COVID-19. Methods used by the authors: Estimates of nucleated cell counts were drawn from the amplification of reference gene primers. The assay was immunoSEQ multiplex PCR, and TCRdb's table has in-frame clones only and misses some. V, J and clone size were drawn from that table, and D and trimming were deduced from the DNA. Of about 380,000 clones listed, approximately 90% are singletons. In germline, CDR1 is SGDLS, CDR2 YYNGEE. V dropped 5 bases and J dropped 8; count of bases not matched to a gene: 11. There are 16 residues in the CDR3.

The sequenced sample consisted of PBMCs or T cells enriched from blood (not recorded which). The V call is TRBV9, the J call TRBJ1-4; TRBD1 aligns across 11 bases. The TCR comes from a woman between 18 and 29 years old who had recovered from COVID-19. CDR3 loop: CASSRRTGTGGEKLFF. CDR3 nucleotides: TGTGCCAGCAGTCGAAGAACTGGGACAGGGGGGGAAAAACTGTTTTTT.